These 14 T cell receptor beta chains share one sample of origin, sequenced in a study of blood T cell repertoires in COVID-19. Only in-frame clones appear in the TCRdb table, and some are missing; sequencing was by immunoSEQ multiplex PCR. This sample has a few hundred thousand clones, with 85% to 90% found just once. Sequenced: peripheral blood. These receptors were taken from a woman aged 40 to 50 who had recovered from COVID-19.

This sequence joins TRBV7-7 and TRBJ2-7; 10 positions agree with TRBD1. Unmatched junction bases numbered 8, after V lost 5 bases and J lost 4 bases. This CDR3 contains 15 residues. CDR1 and CDR2 (germline): SSHAT, FNYEAQ (reference sequence). In DNA, the CDR3 is TGTGCCAGCAGCCCCGGACAGGGGGGAGGTTACGAGCAGTACTTC. Encoded protein: CASSPGQGGGYEQYF.

This rearrangement joins TRBV7-9 to TRBJ1-1, with D uncertain. Germline CDR1 SEHNR, CDR2 FQNEAQ (reference sequence). V was cut by 3 bases and J by 10 bases, with 12 bases left in between. The CDR3 is 12 residues long. The CDR3 region has the DNA TGTGCCAGCAGCTTTGAACGGAGCGGAGCTTTCTTT. It is translated as CASSFERSGAFF.

Notes on this clone: The sample holds other DNA sequences that translate to the same CDR3. The chain links TRBV20-1 to TRBJ1-4; D ambiguous. CDR1 is DFQATT and CDR2 is SNEGSKA in the germline V gene (reference sequence). CDR3 length: 11 amino acids. Trimming cost V 0 bases and J 7 bases, with 3 bases left between them. The CDR3: CSARDLEKLFF. The CDR3 DNA sequence: TGCAGTGCTAGAGATCTTGAAAAACTGTTTTTT.

V usage is TRBV6-5 and J usage is TRBJ2-1; unclear D gene. V was shortened by 3 bases and J by 0 bases, with 12 bases between the two germline ends. CDR3 size: 16 residues. Germline CDR1 is MNHEY and CDR2 is SVGAGI. The CDR3 nucleotides are TGTGCCAGCAGTTATTTTAGCCCCAGCTCCTACAATGAGCAGTTCTTC. Amino acids: CASSYFSPSSYNEQFF.

The chain carries TRBV21-1 and TRBJ2-1; TRBD1, the table's D call, lacks a check against the DNA. TRBV21-1 is a pseudogene segment. The CDR3 has 16 residues. CDR3 region: CASTTPGDGSYNEQFF. The CDR3 DNA reads as TGTGCCAGCACGACCCCAGGGGATGGCTCCTACAATGAGCAGTTCTTC.

This sequence joins TRBV7-8 and TRBJ1-5, with 12 nucleotides matching TRBD1. The CDR3 extends over 15 amino acids. V was pared by 3 bases and J by 6 bases, with 3 bases of the junction left unmatched. From germline, CDR1 is SGHVS and CDR2 FQNEAQ. The CDR3: CASSLGTGGTQPQHF. The CDR3 nucleotides are TGTGCCAGCAGCTTGGGGACAGGGGGCACTCAGCCCCAGCATTTT.

The chain uses TRBV5-1 and TRBJ2-2, with 9 bases fitting TRBD1. Germline values: CDR1 SGHRS, CDR2 YFSETQ. This CDR3 has 16 amino acids. V lost 4 bases, J lost 4 bases, and 8 bases stayed unmatched. This CDR3 reads CASSPADRGATGELFF. CDR3 DNA: TGCGCCAGCAGCCCCGCGGACAGGGGAGCCACCGGGGAGCTGTTTTTT.

The chain uses TRBV10-3 and TRBJ2-7, with 7 bases aligning to TRBD1. The CDR3 has 13 amino acids. Germline CDR1 and CDR2: ENHRY and SYGVKD. The J segment lost 4 bases and the V segment lost 4 bases, leaving 4 bases of the junction unmatched. The CDR3 here is CAISVVQGYEQYF. The CDR3 region has the DNA TGTGCCATCAGTGTAGTACAGGGGTACGAGCAGTACTTC.

This clone was detected only once. CDR3 sequence (DNA): TGTGCCAGCAGCTTAGGTCAGCGACAGGGGGGAACTGAAGCTTTCTTT. Translation gives CASSLGQRQGGTEAFF. This chain uses TRBV5-4 with TRBJ1-1; 9 bases line up with TRBD1. Per the germline V gene, CDR1 is SGHNT and CDR2 is YYREEE (reference sequence). V lost 2 bases and J lost 5; bases outside the gene matches: 10. CDR3 size: 16 residues.

The CDR3 sequence: CASSESGGLETQYF. Here the CDR3 DNA reads TGCGCCAGCAGTGAGTCCGGGGGGCTTGAGACCCAGTACTTC. V gene TRBV10-1 combines with J gene TRBJ2-5; D might be TRBD2 (7 bases). CDR1 and CDR2 (germline): WNHNN, SYGVQD (reference sequence). The CDR3 is 14 amino acids. The germline V and J ends were trimmed by 0 bases and 5 bases, with 10 bases remaining between them.

This chain connects TRBV30 to TRBJ2-2, with a weak D call TRBD1 (5 bases). CDR1 and CDR2 (germline): GTSNPN, SVGIG (reference sequence). The CDR3 is made up of 11 amino acids. The V end lost 4 bases, the J end lost 7 bases, and 7 bases lay between the germline ends. Here the CDR3 reads CAWNRIGELFF. The CDR3 bases are TGTGCCTGGAACAGGATCGGGGAGCTGTTTTTT.

The V call is TRBV2, the J call TRBJ2-3, with D tentatively TRBD2 (6 bases). V lost 2 bases, J lost 0 bases, and 12 bases lay in between. The CDR3 runs 16 residues. Germline-derived CDR1 and CDR2 are SNHLY and FYNNEI. In DNA, the CDR3 is TGTGCCAGCAGTGAACTTGCGGGACCTAGCACAGATACGCAGTATTTT. This gives the protein CASSELAGPSTDTQYF.

V and J are TRBV10-2 and TRBJ1-5; 7 bases fit TRBD1. Trimming cost V 6 bases and J 5 bases; bases outside gene matches: 4. The length of the CDR3 is 13 residues. Germline CDR1 and CDR2: WSHSY and SAAADI. CDR3 sequence: CASRQGLDQPQHF. CDR3 nucleotides: TGCGCCAGCAGACAGGGGTTAGATCAGCCCCAGCATTTT.

This rearrangement joins TRBV12-3 or TRBV12-4 to TRBJ1-2; perhaps TRBD1 as D (6 bases). CDR3 length equals 12 residues. The V end was cut by 7 bases, the J end by 7 bases, with 13 bases between. In DNA form, the CDR3 reads TGTGCCAGCAACGAACAGGGATTTGGCTACACCTTC. Protein product: CASNEQGFGYTF.